This is a list of T cell receptor beta chains from one sample in a study of radiotherapy plus CTLA-4 blockade in lung cancer. Data came from immunoSEQ multiplex PCR; TCRdb stores just in-frame clones and leaves some out. The sample lists 95,000 to 150,000 clones; about 87% were seen once. This material consisted of peripheral blood, taken from a patient treated with radiotherapy plus ipilimumab. The receptors were sampled from a human donor with non-small cell lung cancer that progressed on radiotherapy plus ipilimumab. The CDR3 runs from the conserved cysteine through the conserved F or W. Fields, in order: clone size, CDR3 length, V gene, D gene, J gene, CDR3 DNA, CDR3 protein. A D gene is named only where the DNA matches it firmly. Only part of the rows carry a size: once, few, many, or a class if the clone is expanded.

-,12,TRBV27,-,TRBJ2-7,TGTGCCACGACAGACAGTTCCTACGAGCAGTACTTC,CATTDSSYEQYF
-,13,TRBV5-6,-,TRBJ2-7,TGTGCCAGCAGCTGGCGGAGAGGCTACGAGCAGTACTTC,CASSWRRGYEQYF
-,17,TRBV19,TRBD2,TRBJ2-7,TGTGCCAGTAGCACATTAACGGGCCTAGCGGGACCCTACGAGCAGTACTTC,CASSTLTGLAGPYEQYF
-,15,TRBV6-1,-,TRBJ1-5,TGTGCCAGCAGTGAAGGCTCGGGCCCTGAGCGGCCCCAGCATTTT,CASSEGSGPERPQHF
-,15,TRBV11-3,TRBD2,TRBJ2-5,TGTGCCAGCAGCCCAGGGACTAGCCCTGAAGAGACCCAGTACTTC,CASSPGTSPEETQYF
-,14,TRBV7-8,-,TRBJ1-2,TGTGCCAGCAGCTTAGGGGGCGCATCCTATGGCTACACCTTC,CASSLGGASYGYTF
-,14,TRBV6-5,TRBD1,TRBJ2-2,TGTGCCAGCAGTGACAGGGGGCGAACCGGGGAGCTGTTTTTT,CASSDRGRTGELFF
once,15,TRBV5-1,TRBD1,TRBJ2-5,TGCGCCAGCAGCTTCACAGGGGGAAGGCGGGAGACCCAGTACTTC,CASSFTGGRRETQYF
-,13,TRBV9,-,TRBJ2-7,TGTGCCAGCAGCGTAGCTCCAGGGTACGAGCAGTACTTC,CASSVAPGYEQYF
-,16,TRBV11-3,TRBD2,TRBJ2-3,TGTGCCAGCAGCTTTACTAGCGGGAGGCGCACAGATACGCAGTATTTT,CASSFTSGRRTDTQYF
-,16,TRBV14,TRBD2,TRBJ2-5,TGTGCCAGCAGCCCCGGGACTAGCGGGAGTCAAGAGACCCAGTACTTC,CASSPGTSGSQETQYF
-,12,TRBV2,-,TRBJ2-5,TGTGCCAGCAGTGGCGGGATGGAGACCCAGTACTTC,CASSGGMETQYF
-,15,TRBV27,TRBD1,TRBJ2-7,TGTGCCAGCAGTAAAATACCGGGACAGCTCTACGAGCAGTACTTC,CASSKIPGQLYEQYF
once,17,TRBV5-4,TRBD1,TRBJ1-1,TGTGCCAGCAGCCCCACAGGGGGCCCATCCGGGAACACTGAAGCTTTCTTT,CASSPTGGPSGNTEAFF
-,15,TRBV4-1,-,TRBJ2-2,TGCGCCAGCAGCCAAGAGGCTACCCTCACCGGGGAGCTGTTTTTT,CASSQEATLTGELFF
-,15,TRBV4-1,-,TRBJ2-5,TGCGCCAGCAGCCGAGGGGACGGGGCGAGAGAGACCCAGTACTTC,CASSRGDGARETQYF
-,13,TRBV9,-,TRBJ1-3,TGTGCCAGCAGCGTAGAGGCTGGAAACACCATATATTTT,CASSVEAGNTIYF
-,11,TRBV14,-,TRBJ2-3,TGTGCCAGCAGTTTTGAGTATACGCAGTATTTT,CASSFEYTQYF